This T cell receptor (beta chain) was obtained from a study of cytomegalovirus exposure and HLA in healthy donors. Study summary: Earlier findings included some 100 million unique TCR beta sequences obtained from about 179 million T cells.

Amplification used 60 Vbeta primers and 13 Jbeta primers. Sequencing used immunoSEQ multiplex PCR; TCRdb keeps in-frame clones, though not all of them. The sample lists some 150,000 clones, more than 70% occurring once. This CDR3 has 15 amino acids. Looked up from germline, CDR1 is MNHEY and CDR2 is SMNVEV (reference sequence). Losses at the gene ends were 11 bases for V and 3 bases for J; bases not matched to a gene: 13. Concerning this clone itself: This same CDR3 is encoded by further DNA sequences in the sample.

The receptor was isolated from a male donor in good health and CMV-seronegative. The chain employs TRBV27 and TRBJ2-3; 8 bases agree with TRBD2. The sequenced material came from PBMCs. CDR3: CAVSLRGGLTDTQYF. The CDR3 DNA sequence: TGTGCCGTCAGCTTACGGGGGGGCTTAACAGATACGCAGTATTTT.